One sample yielded the 15 T cell receptor beta chains listed below, sequenced in a study of graft-versus-host responses after intestinal transplantation. Their target antigens are unknown. Profiled with immunoSEQ multiplex PCR; TCRdb holds only in-frame clones, not every one. This table has 75,000 to 95,000 clones, roughly 91% appearing once. The sample here was unstimulated CD8+ T cells sorted from spleen or lymph node cells, taken before intestinal transplant. These receptors all come from a human donor who received an intestinal transplant.

The chain uses TRBV30 and TRBJ2-3; D uncertain. CDR1 and CDR2 (germline): GTSNPN, SVGIG (reference sequence). The germline V and J ends were trimmed by 2 bases and 10 bases, with 16 bases remaining between them. The CDR3 runs 13 residues. In DNA form, the CDR3 reads TGTGCCTGGAGTCTCGACTGGCGTAGTGCGCAGTATTTT. It codes for CAWSLDWRSAQYF.

Of note for this clone: This specimen includes other DNA sequences encoding the same CDR3. CDR3 residues: CASSTGSGANVLTF. CDR3 DNA sequence: TGTGCCAGCAGCACAGGGTCTGGGGCCAACGTCCTGACTTTC. J is TRBJ2-6 and V is TRBV6-1; possibly TRBD1 for D (6 bases). There are 14 residues in the CDR3. V was trimmed by 6 bases and J by 1 base, leaving 7 bases between them. Germline V lookup: CDR1 MNHNS, CDR2 SASEGT.

This rearrangement joins TRBV2 to TRBJ1-3; 10 nucleotides line up with TRBD1. Germline CDR1 SNHLY, CDR2 FYNNEI. V gave up 5 bases and J gave up 4 bases; unmatched junction bases: 8. CDR3 size: 16 residues. CDR3 in DNA: TGTGCCAGCAGTCCCCGACAGGGGGCCCCAGGAAACACCATATATTTT. Amino acids: CASSPRQGAPGNTIYF.

The chain couples TRBV30 to TRBJ2-7, with 7 bases that match TRBD2. Germline loops: CDR1 GTSNPN, CDR2 SVGIG (reference sequence). J lost 7 bases, V lost 3 bases, and 9 bases had no gene match. The CDR3 length is 13 residues. CDR3 residues: CAWRERGLGEQYF. The CDR3 DNA reads as TGTGCCTGGAGGGAGCGGGGCCTTGGGGAGCAGTACTTC.

The chain is built from TRBV7-2 and TRBJ2-3; TRBD2 matches at 8 bases. The CDR3 runs to 16 residues. With 3 bases clipped from V and 2 bases from J, the junction kept 7 bases outside the gene matches. Germline-derived CDR1 and CDR2 are SGHTA and FQGNSA. The CDR3 nucleotides are TGTGCCAGCAGCTTTCCAGCGGGGGAGCCCACAGATACGCAGTATTTT. The encoded protein is CASSFPAGEPTDTQYF.

The chain links TRBV30 to TRBJ1-3; no clear D gene. V was trimmed by 5 bases and J by 2 bases, leaving 13 bases between them. This CDR3 contains 14 residues. Germline loops: CDR1 GTSNPN, CDR2 SVGIG (reference sequence). CDR3 protein: CAWGDGITGNTIYF. DNA of the CDR3: TGTGCCTGGGGAGACGGTATAACTGGAAACACCATATATTTT.

The CDR3 protein is CAWSVLGGTGELFF. In DNA form, the CDR3 reads TGTGCCTGGAGTGTACTCGGGGGGACCGGGGAGCTGTTTTTT. The chain employs TRBV30 and TRBJ2-2, with 7 nucleotides matching TRBD2. Looked up from germline, CDR1 is GTSNPN and CDR2 is SVGIG (reference sequence). V dropped 0 bases and J dropped 5; count of bases not matched to a gene: 3. The length of the CDR3 is 14 residues.

This chain's CDR3 is CASRNLDRAVGADTQYF. CDR3 nucleotides: TGTGCCAGCAGAAACCTGGACAGGGCCGTAGGGGCAGATACGCAGTATTTT. The chain combines TRBV19 with TRBJ2-3; TRBD1 matches 8 bases. The CDR3 loop spans 17 amino acids. J gave up 4 bases and V 9 bases, and 18 bases lay outside the gene matches. The V gene's germline CDR1 is LNHDA and CDR2 SQIVND (reference sequence). Full variable domain (outside the CDR3, taken from reference TRBV19 and TRBJ2-3): DGGITQSPKYLFRKEGQNVTLSCEQNLNHDAMYWYRQDPGQGLRLIYYSQIVNDFQKGDIAEGYSVSREKKESFPLTVTSAQKNPTAFYLCASRNLDRAVGADTQYFGPGTRLTVL.

The chain carries TRBV9 and TRBJ1-1; 8 bases match TRBD1. With V trimmed by 3 bases and J by 2 bases, 9 bases remained unmatched. The CDR3 loop spans 16 amino acids. Germline CDR1 reads SGDLS; CDR2 reads YYNGEE. CDR3: CASSATGDGRNTEAFF. CDR3 sequence (DNA): TGTGCCAGCAGCGCGACAGGGGATGGGAGAAACACTGAAGCTTTCTTT.

The rearrangement joins TRBV11-3 to TRBJ2-5; D is possibly TRBD1 (7 bases). Trimming removed 5 bases from V and 5 bases from J, with 15 bases in between. This CDR3 region has 14 residues. Germline CDR1 and CDR2: SGHNT and YENEEA. The chain's CDR3 is CASSHRTGGETQYF. CDR3 nucleotides: TGTGCCAGCAGCCACCGGACAGGAGGGGAGACCCAGTACTTC. Together with reference TRBV11-3 and TRBJ2-5, the CDR3 gives the full variable domain: EAGVVQSPRYKIIEKKQPVAFWCNPISGHNTLYWYLQNLGQGPELLIRYENEEAVDDSQLPKDRFSAERLKGVDSTLKIQPAELGDSAVYLCASSHRTGGETQYFGPGTRLLVL.

The chain combines TRBV7-2 with TRBJ2-1; 13 bases are shared with TRBD2. Germline V gives CDR1 SGHTA, CDR2 FQGNSA. Unmatched junction bases numbered 4, after V lost 1 base and J lost 10 bases. The CDR3 length is 15 residues. The CDR3 here is CASSLGKGLAGEQFF. The CDR3 nucleotides are TGTGCCAGCAGCTTAGGGAAGGGACTAGCGGGGGAGCAGTTCTTC.

This clone has a single count. CDR3 amino acids: CASRRSGVLKPPDTQYF. The CDR3 DNA sequence: TGTGCCAGCAGGAGGTCCGGAGTCCTGAAGCCTCCGGATACGCAGTATTTT. The chain is built from TRBV2 and TRBJ2-3; D is uncertain. The length of the CDR3 is 17 residues. Germline CDR1 is SNHLY and CDR2 is FYNNEI. V dropped 6 bases and J dropped 6 bases, with 25 bases sitting between them.

The genes are TRBV9 and TRBJ2-1; tentatively, D is TRBD2 (6 bases). V was pared by 0 bases and J by 4 bases, with 11 bases between. Germline values: CDR1 SGDLS, CDR2 YYNGEE. The CDR3 has 15 residues. The CDR3 DNA reads as TGTGCCAGCAGCGTAGCGGCGGGGCTTTACAATGAGCAGTTCTTC. Its translation: CASSVAAGLYNEQFF.

With regard to this clone: A read error may produce the germline difference seen at one junction end. The chain has TRBV19 and TRBJ2-3; 10 positions match TRBD2. Germline V gene sequence: CDR1 LNHDA, CDR2 SQIVND (reference sequence). This CDR3 is 18 amino acids long. CDR3: CASRIGPQAGGPADTQYF. In nucleotides, the CDR3 is TGTGCCAGTAGGATAGGTCCCCAAGCGGGGGGGCCTGCAGATACGCAGTATTTT.

As DNA, the CDR3 is TGTGCCTGGAGTGTAGATGGAGCCTACGAGCAGTACTTC. Translation gives CAWSVDGAYEQYF. The chain uses TRBV30 and TRBJ2-7, with no clear D. V was clipped by 0 bases and J by 2 bases, with 8 bases between them. The V gene's germline CDR1 is GTSNPN and CDR2 SVGIG (reference sequence). This CDR3 has 13 amino acids.